The 18 T cell receptor beta chains in this list originate from one sample, sequenced in a study of metastatic and nonmetastatic thyroid tumors. Nobody among the patients had been given any treatment before thyroid surgery. Using MiXCR, TCRdb re-called clones from the PCR reads. The sample records 80,000 to 85,000 clones, under 15% being singletons. The sequenced material came from tumor tissue. Every receptor here comes from a female donor with papillary thyroid cancer or a benign thyroid nodule (not recorded which). Some clones in this sample may be carry-over from other donors' samples.

This clone was observed a handful of times. Just one base apart from a much larger clone, this may be a read error. The chain joins TRBV12-5 to TRBJ2-2; D might be TRBD1 (6 bases). The CDR3 is made up of 15 amino acids. Germline V gene lookup returns CDR1 LGHNT and CDR2 FRNRAP. CDR3 residues: CASSLVQGSVGELFF. CDR3 DNA sequence: TGTGCTAGTAGTTTGGTACAGGGTAGCGTCGGGGAGCTGTTTTTT.

This clone was counted many times. The chain uses TRBV19 and TRBJ2-3; the D is unclear. CDR1 and CDR2 (germline): LNHDA, SQIVND (reference sequence). The CDR3 length is 17 residues. V was clipped by 5 bases and J by 3 bases, with 21 bases between them. The CDR3 reads CASSALRAEIITDTQYF. Here the CDR3 DNA reads TGTGCCAGTAGTGCCCTAAGGGCGGAGATAATAACAGATACGCAGTATTTT.

This clone was recorded many times. The chain joins TRBV7-3 to TRBJ2-1; 7 bases fit TRBD2. The V gene end was trimmed by 5 bases and the J gene end by 6 bases; junction bases not matched to a gene: 7. The CDR3 totals 14 residues. Germline lookup yields CDR1 SGHTA and CDR2 FQGTGA. CDR3 DNA sequence: TGTGCCAGCAGCCCCCAAAGGACTAGCAATGAGCAGTTCTTC. Translating it yields CASSPQRTSNEQFF.

This clone has at least ten counts. This rearrangement joins TRBV20-1 to TRBJ2-1; 8 bases line up with TRBD2. The V segment lost 3 bases and the J segment 1 base; nucleotides outside the gene matches: 8. CDR1 and CDR2 (germline): DFQATT, SNEGSKA (reference sequence). This CDR3 comprises 16 residues. This CDR3 is CSARPGAGVSYNEQFF. The CDR3 DNA reads TGCAGTGCTAGGCCCGGAGCGGGAGTATCCTACAATGAGCAGTTCTTC.

This clone has ten or more counts. The V call is TRBV3-1, the J call TRBJ1-2, with unresolved D. There are 13 residues in the CDR3. V was shortened by 4 bases and J by 1 base, with 7 bases between the two germline ends. Germline CDR1 and CDR2: LGHDT and YNNKEL (reference sequence). Here the CDR3 DNA reads TGTGCCAGCAGCCCGTTTGGTAACTATGGCTACACCTTC. Residues: CASSPFGNYGYTF.

Many counts were recorded for this clone. The junction and the germline gene differ at one end; a read error may be behind it. Other DNA sequences from this sample encode an identical CDR3 as well. This chain uses TRBV10-2 with TRBJ1-1; weak D call: TRBD1 (6 bases). CDR3 length: 12 residues. Germline values: CDR1 WSHSY, CDR2 SAAADI. DNA for the CDR3: TGCGCCAGCAATGAGGGGGACACTGAAGCTTTCTTT. This codes for CASNEGDTEAFF.

This clone was seen ten or more times. The chain is built from TRBV20-1 and TRBJ2-1, with a weak D call TRBD1 (6 bases). The CDR3 spans 16 residues. The germline V gene has CDR1 DFQATT and CDR2 SNEGSKA (reference sequence). V was pared by 1 base and J by 7 bases, with 20 bases between. CDR3 loop: CSARGGLDFLGNEQFF. The CDR3 DNA sequence: TGCAGTGCTAGAGGGGGGCTAGATTTTCTAGGGAATGAGCAGTTCTTC.

Of note for this clone: A much bigger clone sits one base away, suggesting this may be a read error. The V gene is TRBV10-1, the J gene TRBJ2-3; maybe TRBD2 (5 bases). CDR3 length: 13 residues. Germline assignment: CDR1 WNHNN and CDR2 SYGVQD (reference sequence). The CDR3 loop is CASSEGSTDTKYF. CDR3 sequence (DNA): TGCGCCAGCAGTGAAGGGAGCACAGATACGAAGTATTTT.

This clone was picked up a small number of times. At one end the junction does not follow the germline gene, possibly because of a read error. The chain couples TRBV28 to TRBJ2-5; possibly TRBD2 for D (6 bases). This CDR3 spans 16 amino acids. CDR1 is MDHEN, CDR2 SYDVKM, per germline. CDR3 sequence reads: CASSLILGAREETQYF. The CDR3 DNA reads as TGTGCCAGCAGTTTAATACTCGGAGCGAGGGAGGAGACACAGTACTTC.

A note on this clone: The germline gene is not matched at one end of the junction; a read error may be the cause. CDR3 sequence (DNA): TGTGCCGGCAGCGTACAGGGGAGTTCCTGGGAGCTGTTTTTT. As protein: CAGSVQGSSWELFF. The chain joins TRBV9 to TRBJ2-2; TRBD1 agrees at 7 bases. There are 14 residues in the CDR3. CDR1 and CDR2 (germline): SGDLS, YYNGEE. Looking up the rest from reference TRBV9 and TRBJ2-2 gives the full variable domain: DSGVTQTPKHLITATGQRVTLRCSPRSGDLSVYWYQQSLDQGLQFLIQYYNGEERAKGNILERFSAQQFPDLHSELNLSSLELGDSALYFCAGSVQGSSWELFFGEGSRLTVL.

This clone came up many times. J is TRBJ2-7 and V is TRBV2; weak D call: TRBD2 (6 bases). CDR3 length: 13 amino acids. V was clipped by 3 bases and J by 6 bases, with 12 bases between them. CDR1 and CDR2 from the germline V gene are SNHLY and FYNNEI. The CDR3 reads CASSDRERGEQYF. The CDR3 region has the DNA TGTGCCAGCAGTGACCGGGAGAGGGGCGAGCAGTACTTC.

CDR3 coding DNA: TGTGCCAGCAGCCAAGTAGATTTGAGTAAGGGGGCGCTCGGCTACACCTTC. Protein: CASSQVDLSKGALGYTF. V usage is TRBV4-2 and J usage is TRBJ1-2, with 7 bases identical to TRBD1. Trimming removed 1 base from V and 8 bases from J; junction bases left unmatched: 16. This CDR3 has 17 residues. The germline CDR1 and CDR2 sequences are LGHNA and YNFKEQ.

As for this clone: A much larger clonotype is one base distant, so this may be a read error. V gene TRBV2 combines with J gene TRBJ2-3, with 8 nucleotides matching TRBD2. CDR1 and CDR2 (germline): SNHLY, FYNNEI. The CDR3 totals 16 residues. CDR3 sequence (DNA): TGTGCCAGCCGGCTAGCGGGCGCCCCGGGCACAGGTACGCAGTATTTT. Translation: CASRLAGAPGTGTQYF.

This clone was recorded a few times. J is TRBJ2-5 and V is TRBV28, with D unclear. The V end was cut by 7 bases, the J end by 2 bases, with 17 bases between. This CDR3 comprises 15 residues. CDR1 and CDR2 (germline): MDHEN, SYDVKM. CDR3 in DNA: TGTGCCAGCATTTCTTCGAACATGGGGCAAGAGACCCAGTACTTC. It yields the protein CASISSNMGQETQYF.

Notes on this clone: With a much larger clone just one base away, this may be a read error. Additional DNA sequences in this sample encode the identical CDR3. This chain links TRBV5-1 with TRBJ2-1; 8 bases are shared with TRBD2. This CDR3 region has 16 residues. Germline CDR1 SGHRS, CDR2 YFSETQ. The CDR3: CASSPSGLGLGNEQFF. The CDR3 DNA is TGCGCCAGCAGCCCATCGGGACTAGGTTTGGGTAATGAACAGTTCTTC. The whole variable domain, filled in from reference TRBV5-1 and TRBJ2-1, reads KAGVTQTPRYLIKTRGQQVTLSCSPISGHRSVSWYQQTPGQGLQFLFEYFSETQRNKGNFPGRFSGRQFSNSRSEMNVSTLELGDSALYLCASSPSGLGLGNEQFFGPGTRLTVL.

Many counts were recorded for this clone. The chain couples TRBV12-5 to TRBJ2-7, with 12 bases identical to TRBD1. V was clipped by 6 bases and J by 5 bases; unmatched bases: 8. The germline gives CDR1 LGHNT, CDR2 FRNRAP. The CDR3 length is 15 residues. The CDR3 region has the DNA TGTGCTAGTGGGACAGGGACAGGGGGCTTAGACGAGCAGTACTTC. Its translation is CASGTGTGGLDEQYF. Full variable domain (missing parts from reference TRBV12-5 and TRBJ2-7): DARVTQTPRHKVTEMGQEVTMRCQPILGHNTVFWYRQTMMQGLELLAYFRNRAPLDDSGMPKDRFSAEMPDATLATLKIQPSEPRDSAVYFCASGTGTGGLDEQYFGPGTRLTVT.

This clone was seen more than once but under ten times. A read error may account for a junction end that differs from germline. V and J are TRBV30 and TRBJ1-5, with D possibly matching TRBD1 (5 bases). The germline gives CDR1 GTSNPN, CDR2 SVGIG (reference sequence). This CDR3 contains 14 residues. Here the CDR3 reads CTWREQVSNQPQHF. CDR3 nucleotides: TGTACCTGGAGAGAACAGGTTTCCAATCAGCCCCAGCATTTT.

Concerning this clone itself: One junction end does not reproduce the germline sequence, and a read error may be involved. The rearrangement joins TRBV6-1 to TRBJ2-2, with D perhaps TRBD1 (6 bases). This CDR3 is 15 amino acids long. The germline CDR1 and CDR2 sequences are MNHNS and SASEGT. The CDR3 here is CASSGGLGDTWELFF. DNA of the CDR3: TGTGCCAGCAGTGGAGGGCTCGGGGACACCTGGGAGCTGTTTTTT.